This T cell receptor beta chain derives from a study of shared clonotypes between healthy human individuals. Background on the study: A donor's plate count was three for CD4 naive and three for CD4 memory; CD8 naive had two and CD8 memory one.

The assay ran at deep level. Per the authors' pipeline: Filtering differed, since immunoSEQ gave only junction sequences and no quality scores. Libraries were prepared by immunoSEQ multiplex PCR; TCRdb keeps only in-frame clonotypes and omits some of them. The D gene and trimming were derived from the DNA, and the V and J assignments and clone size from that table. The data contain 2 million to 2.5 million clones, approximately 93% of them singletons. Sequencing used naive CD4+ T cells from PBMCs. Subset noted: CD45RA+ positively selected. This clonotype was sampled from a man aged 18 to 35 in good health. Some clones in this sample may be carry-over from other donors' samples.

The CDR3 loop reads CASSVGNRENTEAFF. The CDR3 nucleotides read TGTGCCAGCAGCGTAGGAAACAGGGAGAACACTGAAGCTTTCTTT. The gene calls are TRBV9 and TRBJ1-1, with D perhaps matching TRBD1 (6 bases). Germline V lookup: CDR1 SGDLS, CDR2 YYNGEE. Trimming removed 0 bases from V and 1 base from J, with 10 bases in between. CDR3 length: 15 amino acids.